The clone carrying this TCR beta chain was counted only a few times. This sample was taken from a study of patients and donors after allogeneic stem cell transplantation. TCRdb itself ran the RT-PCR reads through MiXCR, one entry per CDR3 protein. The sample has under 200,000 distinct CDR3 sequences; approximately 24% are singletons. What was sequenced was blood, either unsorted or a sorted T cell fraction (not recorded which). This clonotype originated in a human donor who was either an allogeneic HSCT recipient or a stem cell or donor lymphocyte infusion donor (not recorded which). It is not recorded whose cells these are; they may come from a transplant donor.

The CDR3 spells CASSQDSVGFGEQYF. The CDR3 DNA reads as TGCGCCAGCAGCCAAGATTCAGTGGGGTTCGGCGAGCAGTACTTC. The chain uses TRBV4-1 and TRBJ2-7, with unresolved D. CDR1 is MGHRA, CDR2 YSYEKL, per germline. The CDR3 totals 15 residues. Trimming took off 0 bases at V and 6 bases at J, with 15 bases between the two ends.